These 22 T cell receptor beta chains came from one sample sequenced in a study of cytomegalovirus exposure and HLA in healthy donors. 60 Vbeta and 13 Jbeta primers were used in PCR. TCRdb's table, derived via immunoSEQ multiplex PCR, lists solely in-frame clones and lacks some. Found here are about 140,000 clones, around 81% of them singletons; the top ten hold about 2.2%. Material: PBMCs. These receptors were obtained from a man aged 45 to 65 in good health and CMV-seronegative.

This chain links TRBV6-1 with TRBJ2-1; weak D call: TRBD1 (6 bases). Trimming left V 4 bases short and J 5 bases short, with 9 bases between. Per the germline V gene, CDR1 is MNHNS and CDR2 is SASEGT. The CDR3 length is 13 residues. The CDR3 DNA sequence: TGTGCCAGCAGTGCAACAGGGCACAATGAGCAGTTCTTC. This gives the protein CASSATGHNEQFF.

The chain links TRBV11-2 to TRBJ2-3; D remains ambiguous. Germline V gene data show CDR1 as SGHAT and CDR2 as FQNNGV. The CDR3 consists of 14 residues. Trimming left V 0 bases short and J 4 bases short, with 8 bases between. The DNA of the CDR3 is TGTGCCAGCAGCTTAGACAGGTACCCAGATACGCAGTATTTT. Protein sequence: CASSLDRYPDTQYF.

This clone has a handful of counts. The chain is built from TRBV6-5 and TRBJ1-2; 7 positions agree with TRBD1. Germline CDR1 is MNHEY and CDR2 is SVGAGI. CDR3 length: 13 residues. The V and J ends lost 8 bases and 1 base, in that order; junction bases with no gene match: 4. CDR3 residues: CASRQGGNYGYTF. The CDR3 coding sequence is TGTGCCAGCCGACAGGGCGGTAACTATGGCTACACCTTC.

The rearrangement joins TRBV9 to TRBJ1-4; 8 nucleotides line up with TRBD1. CDR3 length: 16 residues. V dropped 1 base and J dropped 8; count of bases not matched to a gene: 10. CDR1 and CDR2 (germline): SGDLS, YYNGEE. The CDR3 DNA follows: TGTGCCAGCAGCGTATCATCTCGGACAGGGAGCGAAAAACTGTTTTTT. It yields the protein CASSVSSRTGSEKLFF.

The V gene is TRBV5-1, the J gene TRBJ1-3; 9 nucleotides match TRBD1. The junction had 6 bases not matched to a gene; V was cut back by 4 bases and J by 1 base. Germline lookup yields CDR1 SGHRS and CDR2 YFSETQ. This CDR3 has 16 residues. The DNA of the CDR3 is TGCGCCAGCAGCCGCGGGGGACAGGGTTCTGGAAACACCATATATTTT. It is translated as CASSRGGQGSGNTIYF.

This chain joins TRBV6-5 and TRBJ1-1; 8 nucleotides line up with TRBD1. Germline trimming cut 7 bases from V and 5 bases from J; bases unmatched to any gene: 12. This CDR3 has 15 residues. The germline V gene has CDR1 MNHEY and CDR2 SVGAGI. The CDR3 protein is CASNGQGLIFTEAFF. The CDR3 DNA reads as TGTGCCAGCAACGGACAGGGTCTTATCTTTACTGAAGCTTTCTTT.

The chain combines TRBV12-5 with TRBJ1-5; D is possibly TRBD1 (6 bases). V gave up 1 base and J gave up 2 bases, with 6 bases separating them. The germline V gene has CDR1 LGHNT and CDR2 FRNRAP. CDR3 length: 14 residues. CDR3 bases: TGTGCTAGTGGTTTGGGACAGGGCAATCAGCCCCAGCATTTT. Protein product: CASGLGQGNQPQHF.

The V and J genes are TRBV6-1 and TRBJ2-1; D call uncertain. The CDR3 is 14 residues long. Between the trimmed V and J ends, which lost 1 base and 4 bases, there was a span of 8 bases. Germline CDR1 and CDR2: MNHNS and SASEGT. CDR3 residues: CASSEVTKYNEQFF. In nucleotides, the CDR3 is TGTGCCAGCAGTGAAGTCACAAAGTACAATGAGCAGTTCTTC.

The V and J genes are TRBV7-9 and TRBJ1-4; TRBD1 is a possible D gene (5 bases). This CDR3 comprises 14 residues. Germline V lookup: CDR1 SEHNR, CDR2 FQNEAQ (reference sequence). V dropped 6 bases and J dropped 8 bases, with 16 bases sitting between them. The CDR3 is CASRLGGAEEKLFF. In nucleotides, the CDR3 is TGTGCCAGCAGGCTTGGAGGGGCTGAGGAAAAACTGTTTTTT.

This clone has a handful of counts. The sample carries other DNA sequences with the same CDR3. The chain uses TRBV18 and TRBJ1-2; the match to TRBD1 covers 10 bases. CDR1 KGHSH and CDR2 LQKENI come from the germline V gene. CDR3 length: 14 residues. V was pared by 1 base and J by 4 bases, with 0 bases of the junction left unmatched. In DNA, the CDR3 is TGTGCCAGCTCACCACGGGACAGGGGCTATGGCTACACCTTC. Translation gives CASSPRDRGYGYTF.

The chain has TRBV6-5 and TRBJ2-1, with D perhaps TRBD2 (6 bases). Trimming took off 6 bases at V and 6 bases at J, with 18 bases between the two ends. Looked up from germline, CDR1 is MNHEY and CDR2 is SVGAGI. The CDR3 spans 15 residues. The CDR3 nucleotides read TGTGCCAGCAGCCGCGGGACGACGGCGCCCAATGAGCAGTTCTTC. Translated: CASSRGTTAPNEQFF.

This clone was picked up a small number of times. The chain carries TRBV5-8 and TRBJ2-1, with 7 bases fitting TRBD1. V was pared by 4 bases and J by 15 bases, with 13 bases of the junction left unmatched. CDR3 length equals 13 residues. The germline CDR1 and CDR2 sequences are SGHTS and YDEGEE. DNA for the CDR3: TGTGCCAGCAGCCCTACCGGGACAGAAGTAGCGTTCTTC. It codes for CASSPTGTEVAFF.

Comments on this clone: The junction shows a germline mismatch at one end, possibly a read error. The chain joins TRBV7-7 to TRBJ2-2; TRBD2 might be the D (5 bases). This CDR3 is built from 14 residues. Germline CDR1 reads SSHAT; CDR2 reads FNYEAQ (reference sequence). In DNA, the CDR3 is TGTGCTAGCAGCTTGGATCGAAACACCGGGGAGCTGCTTTTT. Its translation is CASSLDRNTGELLF.

The rearrangement links TRBV5-1 to TRBJ1-1; 10 bases align to TRBD1. The germline CDR1 and CDR2 sequences are SGHRS and YFSETQ. Unmatched junction bases numbered 7, after V lost 2 bases and J lost 0 bases. The CDR3 covers 17 residues. This CDR3 reads CASSFMGTGALNTEAFF. In nucleotides, the CDR3 is TGCGCCAGCAGCTTCATGGGGACAGGGGCATTGAACACTGAAGCTTTCTTT.

The chain couples TRBV28 to TRBJ2-7; TRBD1 aligns across 8 bases. The V segment lost 6 bases and the J segment 2 bases; nucleotides outside the gene matches: 15. The CDR3 is 17 amino acids. Germline V CDR1 and CDR2: MDHEN, SYDVKM. Here the CDR3 reads CASSSRPGTGETYEQYF. Written as DNA, the CDR3 is TGTGCCAGCAGCTCCCGCCCCGGGACAGGAGAGACCTACGAGCAGTACTTC.

This chain connects TRBV18 to TRBJ2-5; D possibly corresponds to TRBD1 (6 bases). The J call may be incorrect, as the DNA end agrees better with TRBJ2-7. The germline V gene encodes CDR1 KGHSH and CDR2 LQKENI. CDR3 size: 15 residues. CDR3 region: CASSPDSRGFYEQYF. The CDR3 region has the DNA TGTGCCAGCTCACCAGATAGCAGGGGATTCTACGAGCAGTACTTC.

This chain's CDR3 is CASSLDRGLSQPQHF. CDR3 bases: TGTGCCAGCAGTTTGGACAGGGGGCTGAGTCAGCCCCAGCATTTT. V is TRBV6-1 and J is TRBJ1-5; TRBD1 agrees at 11 bases. The CDR3 is 15 residues long. The J segment lost 6 bases and the V segment lost 5 bases, leaving 6 bases of the junction unmatched. The germline V gene encodes CDR1 MNHNS and CDR2 SASEGT.

The chain links TRBV7-9 to TRBJ1-2, with 8 bases fitting TRBD1. CDR1 and CDR2 (germline): SEHNR, FQNEAQ (reference sequence). This CDR3 contains 14 residues. Germline trimming cut 5 bases from V and 5 bases from J; bases unmatched to any gene: 7. In nucleotides, the CDR3 is TGTGCCAGCAGCCGCGGACAGGGAGAGTATGGCTACACCTTC. It specifies CASSRGQGEYGYTF. Drawing the rest from reference TRBV7-9 and TRBJ1-2, the complete variable domain is DTGVSQNPRHKITKRGQNVTFRCDPISEHNRLYWYRQTLGQGPEFLTYFQNEAQLEKSRLLSDRFSAERPKGSFSTLEIQRTEQGDSAMYLCASSRGQGEYGYTFGSGTRLTVV.

This chain links TRBV28 with TRBJ2-5, with TRBD1 identical over 7 bases. The J call is doubtful: the DNA matches TRBJ2-7 better. The CDR3 spans 14 residues. The V gene's germline CDR1 is MDHEN and CDR2 SYDVKM. The CDR3 nucleotides read TGTGCCAGCAGCCAAGGGACAGAAATTAACGAGCAGTACTTC. Protein: CASSQGTEINEQYF.

The chain uses TRBV28 and TRBJ1-1; D not certain. The length of the CDR3 is 12 residues. Germline assignment: CDR1 MDHEN and CDR2 SYDVKM. V gave up 8 bases and J gave up 1 base, with 8 bases separating them. The CDR3 nucleotides read TGTGCCAGCCAGCGGAGGAACACTGAAGCTTTCTTT. Residues: CASQRRNTEAFF. Using reference TRBV28 and TRBJ1-1 for the parts outside the CDR3, the full variable domain is DVKVTQSSRYLVKRTGEKVFLECVQDMDHENMFWYRQDPGLGLRLIYFSYDVKMKEKGDIPEGYSVSREKKERFSLILESASTNQTSMYLCASQRRNTEAFFGQGTRLTVV.

The rearrangement links TRBV27 to TRBJ1-1; 10 positions match TRBD1. The CDR3 is 15 residues long. Looked up from germline, CDR1 is MNHEY and CDR2 is SMNVEV (reference sequence). After removal of 5 bases from V and 6 bases from J, the junction contained 9 bases not matched to a gene. In nucleotides, the CDR3 is TGTGCCAGCAGTACGGGGACAGGGGTGTACGCTGAAGCTTTCTTT. Amino acid sequence: CASSTGTGVYAEAFF.

This clone appeared a few times. The chain is built from TRBV10-2 and TRBJ1-1; weak D call: TRBD1 (6 bases). Germline-derived CDR1 and CDR2 are WSHSY and SAAADI. CDR3 length: 16 residues. V lost 3 bases to trimming and J lost 0 bases, with 14 bases between them. CDR3 nucleotide sequence: TGCGCCAGCAGTGATGGCGGACAGATTATGAACACTGAAGCTTTCTTT. This sequence encodes CASSDGGQIMNTEAFF.